Listed below are T cell receptor beta chains from one sample, sequenced in a study of T-cell memory formation after mild COVID-19. Each CDR3 protein gets one entry after TCRdb re-called the 5' RACE reads with MiXCR. The sample consists of around 510,000 distinct CDR3 sequences, roughly a fifth of them appearing once. Sample: PBMCs or a T cell subset sorted from them (not recorded which). These TCRs come from an adult woman who had mild COVID-19 (a few samples of this study predate the infection). Cell type and time point are not known. Both conserved end residues are part of each CDR3. The order of the fields is J gene, clone size, D gene, V gene, CDR3 DNA, CDR3 protein. A D gene is named only where the DNA matches it firmly. A clone size is listed for some rows: how often the clone was seen (once, few, many), or a class if it is expanded.

>TRBJ1-1|-|-|TRBV12-3/TRBV12-4
TGTGCCAGCAACCCCCAACAGGGGAACACTGAAGCTTTCTTT
CASNPQQGNTEAFF
>TRBJ1-2|-|-|TRBV7-2
TGTGCCAGCAGCTTAAAAGGGACGCAGGGGCGCTATGGCTACACCTTC
CASSLKGTQGRYGYTF
>TRBJ1-6|few|-|TRBV4-3
TGCGCCAGCAGCCAAGGGACGGGGAATTCACCCCTCCACTTT
CASSQGTGNSPLHF
>TRBJ1-3|-|-|TRBV6-5
TGTGCCAGCAGTCGAGGATCTGGAAACACCATATATTTT
CASSRGSGNTIYF
>TRBJ2-5|few|TRBD1|TRBV11-2
TGTGCCAGCAGCGGAAATACAGGGGAACAAGAGACCCAGTACTTC
CASSGNTGEQETQYF
>TRBJ2-7|few|TRBD1|TRBV29-1
TGCAGCGCATACGGGACAGAATTCTACGAGCAGTACTTC
CSAYGTEFYEQYF
>TRBJ1-6|few|-|TRBV19
TGTGCCAGTAGTCCTCTCAAGGCTTCACCCCTCCACTTT
CASSPLKASPLHF
>TRBJ2-6|-|TRBD1|TRBV12-3/TRBV12-4
TGTGCCAGCGCTAGACAGGGAGCGCCCTCTGGGGCCAACGTCCTGACTTTC
CASARQGAPSGANVLTF
>TRBJ2-1|few|-|TRBV6-5
TGTGCCAGCATCGCCCTATCCGGGAGAATCAATGAGCAGTTCTTC
CASIALSGRINEQFF
>TRBJ2-7|few|-|TRBV11-2
TGTGCCAGCAGCCTTTGGGCCTCCTACGAGCAGTACTTC
CASSLWASYEQYF
>TRBJ2-7|many|TRBD2|TRBV6-5
TGTGCCAGCAGTTACTCGGGGACTAGACTTGCCGAGCAGTACTTC
CASSYSGTRLAEQYF
>TRBJ2-5|-|-|TRBV19
TGTGCCAGTAGTAAGGGGGGAGGCGGTCAAGAGACCCAGTACTTC
CASSKGGGGQETQYF
>TRBJ1-1|-|TRBD1|TRBV5-1
TGCGCCAGCAGCTTAGACAGGGACTTCACTGAAGCTTTCTTT
CASSLDRDFTEAFF
>TRBJ2-2|few|TRBD2|TRBV5-1
TGCGCCAGCAGCGCCGGACTAGCGGGCGAAACCGGGGAGCTGTTTTTT
CASSAGLAGETGELFF
>TRBJ1-4|-|TRBD1|TRBV11-2
TGTGCCAGCAGCTCCCAAACGACAGGGGAAAAACTGTTTTTT
CASSSQTTGEKLFF
>TRBJ1-2|-|-|TRBV6-2/TRBV6-3
TGTGCCAGCAGCCGGACAGCCATCATAAACTATGGCTACACCTTC
CASSRTAIINYGYTF
>TRBJ2-7|few|-|TRBV5-1
TGCGCCAGCAGCTTGGAGAGCGAATCCTACGAGCAGTACTTC
CASSLESESYEQYF
>TRBJ2-1|few|TRBD1|TRBV6-5
TGTGCCAGCAGTTACACCCGGGGACAGGCCAATGAGCAGTTCTTC
CASSYTRGQANEQFF
>TRBJ1-4|-|TRBD1|TRBV7-9
TGTGCCAGCAGCTCCCGAACGGGGACAGATGAAAAACTGTTTTTT
CASSSRTGTDEKLFF
>TRBJ2-7|many|-|TRBV5-1
TGCGCCAGCAGCTTGTCGAGACTGAGCTCCTACGAGCAGTACTTC
CASSLSRLSSYEQYF